This T cell receptor (beta chain) was captured by sequencing in a study of shared clonotypes between healthy human individuals. The CDR3 extends over 14 amino acids. Germline CDR1 reads SGHRS; CDR2 reads YFSETQ. V lost 4 bases to trimming and J lost 1 base, with 8 bases between them. In replicate PCRs of sorted subsets, approximately 210 ng DNA, some 28,000 T cell genomes, was used. The assay was immunoSEQ multiplex PCR, and TCRdb's table has in-frame clones only and misses some. The sample shows roughly 1,500,000 clones, around 98.5% of them seen only once. Input material: naive CD4+ T cells sorted from blood. Subset described: CD45RA+ positively selected. The receptor was derived from a man aged 25 to 40 in good health. This chain uses TRBV5-1 with TRBJ1-4, with D maybe TRBD1 (5 bases). The CDR3 nucleotides read TGCGCCAGCAGCGGGACGGGAACTAATGAAAAACTGTTTTTT. As protein: CASSGTGTNEKLFF.